The sequence of this T cell receptor beta chain was determined in a study of T cell responses to AZD1222 COVID-19 vaccine. Clones were read by immunoSEQ multiplex PCR, and TCRdb kept only the in-frame ones, dropping some. There are about 150,000 clones in the sample; about 93% occur only once, and about 3.3% lies in the top ten. General study points: Variant regions that are unmutated are reportedly the target of nearly half of spike-specific TCRs. Elevations in Spike-specific TCR breadth and depth followed administration of two AZD1222 doses.

In regard to this clone: No antigen is known for it.

Here the sequenced sample was peripheral blood, taken 28 days after the second AZD1222 dose. The TCR was taken from an adult who received the AZD1222 COVID-19 vaccine.

CDR3 protein: CASIRSRDRGHGEAFF. CDR3 DNA: TGTGCCAGCATTCGAAGCCGGGACAGGGGGCATGGTGAAGCTTTCTTT. The chain uses TRBV6-4 and TRBJ1-1; TRBD1 agrees at 12 bases. In germline, CDR1 is MRHNA, CDR2 SNTAGT. V shed 7 bases and J 7 bases; nucleotides not matched to a gene: 13. CDR3 length equals 16 residues.